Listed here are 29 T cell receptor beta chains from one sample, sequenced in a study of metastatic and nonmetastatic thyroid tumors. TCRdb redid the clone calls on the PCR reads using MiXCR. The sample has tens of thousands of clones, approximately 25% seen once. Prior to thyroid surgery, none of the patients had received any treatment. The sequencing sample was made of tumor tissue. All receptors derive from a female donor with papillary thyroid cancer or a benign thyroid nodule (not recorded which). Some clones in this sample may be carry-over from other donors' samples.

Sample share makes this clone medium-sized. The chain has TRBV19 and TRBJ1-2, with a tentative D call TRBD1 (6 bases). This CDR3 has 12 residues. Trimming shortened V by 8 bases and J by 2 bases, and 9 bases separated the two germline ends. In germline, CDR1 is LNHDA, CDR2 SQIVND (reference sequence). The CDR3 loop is CASEQGNYGYTF. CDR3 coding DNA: TGTGCCAGTGAACAGGGCAACTATGGCTACACCTTC.

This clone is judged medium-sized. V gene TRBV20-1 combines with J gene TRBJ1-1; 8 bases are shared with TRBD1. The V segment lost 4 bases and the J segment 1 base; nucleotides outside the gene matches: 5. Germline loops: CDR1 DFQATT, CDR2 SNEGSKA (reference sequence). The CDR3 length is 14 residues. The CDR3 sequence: CSANLGQANTEAFF. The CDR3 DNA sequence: TGCAGTGCTAACCTGGGACAGGCGAACACTGAAGCTTTCTTT.

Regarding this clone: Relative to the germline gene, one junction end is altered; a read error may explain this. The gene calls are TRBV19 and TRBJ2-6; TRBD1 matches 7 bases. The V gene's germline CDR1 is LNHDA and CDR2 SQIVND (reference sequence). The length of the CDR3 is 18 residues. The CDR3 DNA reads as TGTGCCAGTAGTATGCCAGGGGGTCTGCTATCTGGGGCCGACGTCCTGACTTTC. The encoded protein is CASSMPGGLLSGADVLTF.

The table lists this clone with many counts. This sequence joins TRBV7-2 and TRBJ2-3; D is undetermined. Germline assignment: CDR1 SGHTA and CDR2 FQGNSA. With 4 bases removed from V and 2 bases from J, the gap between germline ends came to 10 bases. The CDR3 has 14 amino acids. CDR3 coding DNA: TGTGCCAGCAGCTCACGACTGCTCACAGATACGCAGTATTTT. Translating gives CASSSRLLTDTQYF.

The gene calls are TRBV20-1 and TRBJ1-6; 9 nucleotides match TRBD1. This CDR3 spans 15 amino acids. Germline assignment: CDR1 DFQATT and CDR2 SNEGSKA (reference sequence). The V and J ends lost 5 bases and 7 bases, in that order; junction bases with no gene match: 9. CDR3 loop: CSASTGTGMNSPLHF. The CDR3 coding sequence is TGCAGTGCTTCCACCGGGACAGGGATGAATTCACCCCTCCACTTT.

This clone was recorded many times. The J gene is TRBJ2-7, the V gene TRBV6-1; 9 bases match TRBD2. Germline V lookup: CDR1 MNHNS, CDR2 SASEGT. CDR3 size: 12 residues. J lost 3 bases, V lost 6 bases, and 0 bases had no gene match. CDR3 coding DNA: TGTGCCAGCAGGACTAGCGGCTACGAGCAGTACTTC. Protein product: CASRTSGYEQYF.

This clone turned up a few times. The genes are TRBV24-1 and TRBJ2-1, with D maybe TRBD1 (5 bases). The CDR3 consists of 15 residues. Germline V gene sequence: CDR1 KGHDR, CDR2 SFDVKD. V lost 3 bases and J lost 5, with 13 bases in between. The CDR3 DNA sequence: TGTGCCACCAGTGATGGGCAGGGCGACCACAATGAGCAGTTCTTC. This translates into CATSDGQGDHNEQFF.

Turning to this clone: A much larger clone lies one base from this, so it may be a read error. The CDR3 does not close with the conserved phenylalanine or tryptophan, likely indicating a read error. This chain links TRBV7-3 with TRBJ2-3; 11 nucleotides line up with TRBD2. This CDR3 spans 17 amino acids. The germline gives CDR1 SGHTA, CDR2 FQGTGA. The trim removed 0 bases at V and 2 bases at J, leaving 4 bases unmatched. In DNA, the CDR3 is TGTGCCAGCAGCTTAACACGGGGACTAGCGGTCACAGATACGCAGTATCTT. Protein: CASSLTRGLAVTDTQYL.

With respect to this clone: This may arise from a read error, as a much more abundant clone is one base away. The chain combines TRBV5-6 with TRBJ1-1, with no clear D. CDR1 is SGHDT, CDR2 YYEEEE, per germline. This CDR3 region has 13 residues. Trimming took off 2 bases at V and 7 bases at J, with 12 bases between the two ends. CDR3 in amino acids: CASSLIGRHEAFF. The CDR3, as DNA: TGTGCCAGCAGCTTAATTGGACGGCATGAAGCTTTCTTT.

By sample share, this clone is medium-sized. The CDR3 loop is CASTRTGGSYEQYF. CDR3 DNA sequence: TGTGCCAGCACTCGGACAGGAGGTTCCTACGAGCAGTACTTC. V and J are TRBV2 and TRBJ2-7, with TRBD1 identical over 7 bases. Looked up from germline, CDR1 is SNHLY and CDR2 is FYNNEI. Unmatched junction bases numbered 7, after V lost 7 bases and J lost 1 base. This CDR3 has 14 residues. The whole variable domain, filled in from reference TRBV2 and TRBJ2-7, reads EPEVTQTPSHQVTQMGQEVILRCVPISNHLYFYWYRQILGQKVEFLVSFYNNEISEKSEIFDDQFSVERPDGSNFTLKIRSTKLEDSAMYFCASTRTGGSYEQYFGPGTRLTVT.

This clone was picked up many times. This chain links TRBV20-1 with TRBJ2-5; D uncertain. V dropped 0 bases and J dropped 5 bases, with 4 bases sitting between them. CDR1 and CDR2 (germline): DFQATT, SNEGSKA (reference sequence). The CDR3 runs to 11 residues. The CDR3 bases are TGCAGTGCTAGAGAAGAGGAGACCCAGTACTTC. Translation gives CSAREEETQYF.

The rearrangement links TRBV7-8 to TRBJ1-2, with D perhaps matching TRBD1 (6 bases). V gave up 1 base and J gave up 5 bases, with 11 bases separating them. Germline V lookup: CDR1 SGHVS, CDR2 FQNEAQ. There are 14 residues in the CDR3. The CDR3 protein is CASSLGRGTYGYTF. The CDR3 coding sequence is TGTGCCAGCAGCTTAGGACGGGGGACATATGGCTACACCTTC.

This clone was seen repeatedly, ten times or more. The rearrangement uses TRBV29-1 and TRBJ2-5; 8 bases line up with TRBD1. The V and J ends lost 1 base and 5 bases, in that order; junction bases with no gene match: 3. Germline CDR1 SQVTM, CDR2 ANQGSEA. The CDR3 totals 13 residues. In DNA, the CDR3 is TGCAGCGTTGAAGTTTGGACAGGGGAGACCCAGTACTTC. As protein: CSVEVWTGETQYF.

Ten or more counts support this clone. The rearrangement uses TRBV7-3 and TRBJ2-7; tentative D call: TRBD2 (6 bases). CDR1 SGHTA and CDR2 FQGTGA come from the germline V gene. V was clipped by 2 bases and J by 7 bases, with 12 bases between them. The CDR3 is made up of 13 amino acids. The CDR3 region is CASSLGGSGEQYF. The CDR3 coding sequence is TGTGCCAGCAGCTTAGGGGGAAGCGGGGAGCAGTACTTC.

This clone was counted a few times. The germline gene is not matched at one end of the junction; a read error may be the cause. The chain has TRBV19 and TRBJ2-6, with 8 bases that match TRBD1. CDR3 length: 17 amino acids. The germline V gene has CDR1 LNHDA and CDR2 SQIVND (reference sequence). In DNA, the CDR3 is TGTGCCAGTAGTCCAGGACAGGGAATCTCTGGGGCCAACGTCATGAATTTC. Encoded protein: CASSPGQGISGANVMNF.

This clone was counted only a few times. CDR3 bases: TGTGCCAGCATAACGGGAGGTCCGCGCGAGCAGTACTTC. Translated, it gives CASITGGPREQYF. The rearrangement links TRBV28 to TRBJ2-7; 7 nucleotides match TRBD2. With 7 bases clipped from V and 6 bases from J, the junction kept 9 bases outside the gene matches. The germline V gene has CDR1 MDHEN and CDR2 SYDVKM. This CDR3 spans 13 amino acids.

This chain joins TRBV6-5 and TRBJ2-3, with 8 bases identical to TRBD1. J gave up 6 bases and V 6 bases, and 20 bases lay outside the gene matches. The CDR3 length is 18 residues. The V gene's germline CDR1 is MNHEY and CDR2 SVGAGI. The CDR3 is CASSLLWFQGASGDTQYF. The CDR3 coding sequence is TGTGCCAGCAGCCTACTATGGTTCCAGGGGGCAAGTGGCGATACGCAGTATTTT.

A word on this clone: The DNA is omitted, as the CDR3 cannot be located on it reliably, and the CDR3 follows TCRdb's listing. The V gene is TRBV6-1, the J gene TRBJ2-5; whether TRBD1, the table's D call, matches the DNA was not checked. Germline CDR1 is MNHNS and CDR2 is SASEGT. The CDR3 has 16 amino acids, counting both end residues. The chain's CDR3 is CASSEWGQGASETHYF.

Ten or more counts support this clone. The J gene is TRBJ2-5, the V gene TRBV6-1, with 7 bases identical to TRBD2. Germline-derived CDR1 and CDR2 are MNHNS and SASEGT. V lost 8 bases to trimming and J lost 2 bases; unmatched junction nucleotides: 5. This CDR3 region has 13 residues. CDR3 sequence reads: CASGGGRQETQYF. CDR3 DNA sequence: TGTGCCAGCGGGGGGGGGAGGCAAGAGACCCAGTACTTC.

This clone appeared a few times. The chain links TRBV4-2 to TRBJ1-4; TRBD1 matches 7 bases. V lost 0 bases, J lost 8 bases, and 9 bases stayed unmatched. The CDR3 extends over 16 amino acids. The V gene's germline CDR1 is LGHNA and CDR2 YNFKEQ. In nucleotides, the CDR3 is TGTGCCAGCAGCCAAGACTTGAGGGGGCCGGGGGAAAAACTGTTTTTT. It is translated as CASSQDLRGPGEKLFF.

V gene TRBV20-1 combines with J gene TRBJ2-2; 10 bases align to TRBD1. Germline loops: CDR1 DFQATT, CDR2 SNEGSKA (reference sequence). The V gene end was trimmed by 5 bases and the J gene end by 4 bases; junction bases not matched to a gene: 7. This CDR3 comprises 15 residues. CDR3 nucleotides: TGCAGTGCTCCCCGACAGGGGGCGAGCACCGGGGAGCTGTTTTTT. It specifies CSAPRQGASTGELFF.

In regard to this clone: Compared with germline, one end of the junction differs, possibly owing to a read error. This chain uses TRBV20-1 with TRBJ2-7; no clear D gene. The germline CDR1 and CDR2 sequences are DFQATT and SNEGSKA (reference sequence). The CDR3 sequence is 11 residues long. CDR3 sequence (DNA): TGCAGTTCTAGGGTATCCTACGAGCAGTACTTC. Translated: CSSRVSYEQYF.

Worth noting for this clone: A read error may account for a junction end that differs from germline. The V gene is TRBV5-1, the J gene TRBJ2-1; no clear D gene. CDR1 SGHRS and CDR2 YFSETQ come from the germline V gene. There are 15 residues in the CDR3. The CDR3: CASSLDIVSCNEQFF. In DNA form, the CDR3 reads TGCGCCAGCAGCTTGGATATTGTCTCCTGCAATGAGCAGTTCTTC.

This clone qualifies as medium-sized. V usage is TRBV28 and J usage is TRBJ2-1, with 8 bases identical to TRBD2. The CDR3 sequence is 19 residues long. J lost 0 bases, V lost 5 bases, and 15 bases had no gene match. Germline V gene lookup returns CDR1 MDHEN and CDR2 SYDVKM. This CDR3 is CASSGGGLAGFSSYNEQFF. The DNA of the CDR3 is TGTGCCAGCAGTGGGGGGGGGCTAGCGGGCTTTAGCTCCTACAATGAGCAGTTCTTC.

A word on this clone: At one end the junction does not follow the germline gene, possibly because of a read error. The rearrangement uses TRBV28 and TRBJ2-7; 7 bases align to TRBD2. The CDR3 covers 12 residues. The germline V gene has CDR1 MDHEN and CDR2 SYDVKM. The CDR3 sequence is CASSLGGKPPSF. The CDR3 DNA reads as TGTGCCAGCAGTTTGGGGGGGAAACCCCCTTCCTTC.

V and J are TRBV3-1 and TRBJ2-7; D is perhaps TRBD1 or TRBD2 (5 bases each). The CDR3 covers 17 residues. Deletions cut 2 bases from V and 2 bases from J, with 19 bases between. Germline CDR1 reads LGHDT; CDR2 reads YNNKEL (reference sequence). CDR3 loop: CASSQTPGEGHTYEQYF. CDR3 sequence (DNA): TGTGCCAGCAGCCAAACGCCCGGGGAAGGACATACCTACGAGCAGTACTTC.

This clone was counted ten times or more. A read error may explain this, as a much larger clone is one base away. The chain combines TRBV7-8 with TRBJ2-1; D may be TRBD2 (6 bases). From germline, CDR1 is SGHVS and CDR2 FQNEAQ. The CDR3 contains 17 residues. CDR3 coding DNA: TGTGCCAGCAGCCCGGCGGCTAGCGCGCACTCCTACAGTGAGCAGTTCTTC. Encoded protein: CASSPAASAHSYSEQFF.

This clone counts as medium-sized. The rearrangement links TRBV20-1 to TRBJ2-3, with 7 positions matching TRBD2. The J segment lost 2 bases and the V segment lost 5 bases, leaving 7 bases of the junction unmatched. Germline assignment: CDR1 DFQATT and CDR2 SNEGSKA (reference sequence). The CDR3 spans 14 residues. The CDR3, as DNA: TGCAGTGCTGCCTGGGAGGGTTCCACAGATACGCAGTATTTT. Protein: CSAAWEGSTDTQYF.

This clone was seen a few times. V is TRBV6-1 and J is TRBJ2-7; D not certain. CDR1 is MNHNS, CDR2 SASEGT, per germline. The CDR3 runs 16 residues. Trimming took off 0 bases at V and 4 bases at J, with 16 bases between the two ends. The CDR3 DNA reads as TGTGCCAGCAGTGAAGCGCGACCCCAACTTCTTTACGAGCAGTACTTC. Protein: CASSEARPQLLYEQYF.